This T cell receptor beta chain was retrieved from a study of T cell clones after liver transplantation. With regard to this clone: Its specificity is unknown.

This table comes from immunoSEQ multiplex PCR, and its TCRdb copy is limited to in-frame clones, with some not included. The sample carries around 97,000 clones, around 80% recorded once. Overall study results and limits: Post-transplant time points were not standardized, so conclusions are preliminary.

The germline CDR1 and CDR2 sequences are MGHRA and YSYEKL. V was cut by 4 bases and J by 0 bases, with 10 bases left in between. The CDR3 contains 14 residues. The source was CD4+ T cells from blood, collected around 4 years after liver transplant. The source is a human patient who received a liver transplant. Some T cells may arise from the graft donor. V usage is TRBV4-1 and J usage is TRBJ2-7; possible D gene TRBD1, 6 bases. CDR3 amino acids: CASSLHRDSYEQYF. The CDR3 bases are TGCGCCAGCAGCCTCCACAGGGACTCCTACGAGCAGTACTTC.